One sample yielded the 21 T cell receptor beta chains listed below, sequenced in a study of blood T cell repertoires in COVID-19. The table came from immunoSEQ multiplex PCR; TCRdb's copy has only in-frame clones and leaves some out. The data hold some 120,000 clones, with more than 75% observed a single time. The sample consisted of peripheral blood. The receptors derive from a human donor in a cohort sampled during active COVID-19.

This sequence joins TRBV4-2 and TRBJ2-1; D not certain. V dropped 0 bases and J dropped 7 bases, with 7 bases sitting between them. CDR1 and CDR2 (germline): LGHNA, YNFKEQ. This CDR3 spans 13 amino acids. The CDR3, as DNA: TGTGCCAGCAGCCAAGATAAGACAAATGAGCAGTTCTTC. This sequence encodes CASSQDKTNEQFF.

This clone was recorded only once. The CDR3 region has the DNA TGTGCCAGTAGTCCTGGGAGGGGACAGGGATTTCCCACTTGGAATGAGCAGTTCTTC. This sequence encodes CASSPGRGQGFPTWNEQFF. The chain combines TRBV19 with TRBJ2-1, with TRBD1 identical over 9 bases. The CDR3 is 19 amino acids. Germline trimming cut 5 bases from V and 7 bases from J; bases unmatched to any gene: 21. From germline, CDR1 is LNHDA and CDR2 SQIVND (reference sequence).

The V and J genes are TRBV3-1 (or the pseudogene TRBV3-2) and TRBJ1-6, with 9 positions matching TRBD1. This CDR3 spans 16 amino acids. Per the germline V gene, CDR1 is LGHDT and CDR2 is YNNKEL (reference sequence). Unmatched junction bases numbered 10, after V lost 3 bases and J lost 10 bases. The chain's CDR3 is CASSHSSGQGGSPLHF. The CDR3 region has the DNA TGTGCCAGCAGCCATTCTTCGGGACAGGGAGGCTCACCCCTCCACTTT.

This clone turned up a few times. The chain joins TRBV2 to TRBJ2-7, with 7 bases matching TRBD2. The V and J ends lost 6 bases and 0 bases, in that order; junction bases with no gene match: 5. The V gene's germline CDR1 is SNHLY and CDR2 FYNNEI. This CDR3 region has 14 residues. The CDR3: CASRAGRSSYEQYF. As DNA, the CDR3 is TGTGCCAGCAGAGCGGGACGGAGCTCCTACGAGCAGTACTTC.

The DNA for the CDR3 is TGCGCCAGCAGCGAGGCTGGGGGGACGGAGACCCAGTACTTC. Translating it yields CASSEAGGTETQYF. The chain employs TRBV4-1 and TRBJ2-5; D is perhaps TRBD2 (6 bases). The CDR3 has 14 amino acids. Trimming cost V 5 bases and J 5 bases, with 15 bases left between them. Germline CDR1 and CDR2: MGHRA and YSYEKL.

The rearrangement links TRBV7-8 to TRBJ2-2; possible D gene TRBD1, 5 bases. CDR1 is SGHVS, CDR2 FQNEAQ, per germline. This CDR3 is built from 13 residues. Trimming left V 10 bases short and J 0 bases short, with 9 bases between. Here the CDR3 DNA reads TGTGCCACACAGGATTCGAACACCGGGGAGCTGTTTTTT. It is translated as CATQDSNTGELFF. Variable domain in full (rest from reference TRBV7-8 and TRBJ2-2): GAGVSQSPRYKVAKRGQDVALRCDPISGHVSLFWYQQALGQGPEFLTYFQNEAQLDKSGLPSDRFFAERPEGSVSTLKIQRTQQEDSAVYLCATQDSNTGELFFGEGSRLTVL.

The genes are TRBV7-6 and TRBJ2-3, with 11 bases that match TRBD2. After removal of 1 base from V and 7 bases from J, the junction contained 4 bases not matched to a gene. Germline V gene sequence: CDR1 SGHVS, CDR2 FNYEAQ. The CDR3 has 15 amino acids. CDR3 bases: TGTGCCAGCAGCTTAGGGCCTAGCGGGGGGAATACGCAGTATTTT. This codes for CASSLGPSGGNTQYF.

The V gene is TRBV19, the J gene TRBJ2-7; tentative D call: TRBD1 (6 bases). Germline CDR1 LNHDA, CDR2 SQIVND (reference sequence). Trimming cost V 3 bases and J 5 bases, with 17 bases left between them. This CDR3 has 15 amino acids. The CDR3 DNA reads as TGTGCCAGTAGTATTTTTACAGGGAGAGAGGACGAGCAGTACTTC. It codes for CASSIFTGREDEQYF.

CDR3 residues: CASSILSGGNQPQHF. CDR3 sequence (DNA): TGTGCCAGTAGTATTCTGTCGGGGGGAAATCAGCCCCAGCATTTT. This chain links TRBV19 with TRBJ1-5; a weak D match, TRBD1 (5 bases). The CDR3 loop spans 15 amino acids. V shed 3 bases and J shed 4 bases, with 13 bases lying between them. Germline V gene lookup returns CDR1 LNHDA and CDR2 SQIVND (reference sequence).

The chain joins TRBV15 to TRBJ1-1; D is possibly TRBD1 (5 bases). This CDR3 contains 16 residues. CDR1 is LNHNV and CDR2 is YYDKDF in the germline V gene (reference sequence). The germline V and J ends were trimmed by 0 bases and 4 bases, with 15 bases remaining between them. The chain's CDR3 is CATSRDPNRRGTEAFF. The CDR3 DNA sequence: TGTGCCACCAGCAGAGATCCCAACAGGAGGGGCACTGAAGCTTTCTTT.

The chain carries TRBV20-1 and TRBJ1-5, with D possibly matching TRBD1 (6 bases). Germline CDR1 reads DFQATT; CDR2 reads SNEGSKA (reference sequence). The CDR3 has 16 amino acids. Trimming cost V 3 bases and J 2 bases, with 17 bases left between them. This CDR3 reads CSASVQGLSGNQPQHF. The DNA of the CDR3 is TGCAGTGCTAGTGTACAGGGTCTTTCGGGCAATCAGCCCCAGCATTTT.

V and J are TRBV7-2 and TRBJ2-7; D perhaps matches TRBD2 (6 bases). Germline loops: CDR1 SGHTA, CDR2 FQGNSA. Trimming removed 5 bases at V and 1 base at J, with 18 bases between. CDR3 size: 16 residues. In DNA form, the CDR3 reads TGTGCCAGCAGCCCGCAGGGTAGCGGCCCTTCCTACGAGCAGTACTTC. Its protein product is CASSPQGSGPSYEQYF.

This sequence joins TRBV9 and TRBJ1-4; TRBD1 matches at 8 bases. V trimming: 4 bases; J trimming: 11 bases; junction bases outside the gene matches: 7. Germline CDR1 reads SGDLS; CDR2 reads YYNGEE. The CDR3 runs to 13 residues. The CDR3 region has the DNA TGTGCCAGCAGCCAGGGGGCGTTTGGGAAACTGTTTTTT. This gives the protein CASSQGAFGKLFF.

The chain joins TRBV11-3 to TRBJ2-6; D possibly corresponds to TRBD2 (6 bases). The V gene's germline CDR1 is SGHNT and CDR2 YENEEA. Deletions cut 1 base from V and 2 bases from J, with 9 bases between. The CDR3 totals 16 residues. CDR3 DNA: TGTGCCAGCAGCTTAGGGAGGGGCCCTGGGGCCAACGTCCTGACTTTC. Protein product: CASSLGRGPGANVLTF. The full variable domain, in which reference TRBV11-3 and TRBJ2-6 provide the parts outside the CDR3, is EAGVVQSPRYKIIEKKQPVAFWCNPISGHNTLYWYLQNLGQGPELLIRYENEEAVDDSQLPKDRFSAERLKGVDSTLKIQPAELGDSAVYLCASSLGRGPGANVLTFGAGSRLTVL.

The chain joins TRBV7-9 to TRBJ2-3; D is uncertain. The CDR3 covers 16 residues. V dropped 0 bases and J dropped 2 bases, with 12 bases sitting between them. Looked up from germline, CDR1 is SEHNR and CDR2 is FQNEAQ (reference sequence). CDR3 bases: TGTGCCAGCAGCTTAGCAACAGTACCAACCACAGATACGCAGTATTTT. Translated: CASSLATVPTTDTQYF.

The chain combines TRBV7-9 with TRBJ1-4; D remains ambiguous. CDR1 is SEHNR and CDR2 is FQNEAQ in the germline V gene (reference sequence). The ends were cut back, 5 bases at V and 7 bases at J, with 11 bases in the middle. This CDR3 has 13 residues. The CDR3 bases are TGTGCCAGCAGCCACGGTTCGATTGAAAAACTGTTTTTT. Protein sequence: CASSHGSIEKLFF.

The chain is built from TRBV5-4 and TRBJ1-1; D gene ambiguous. From germline, CDR1 is SGHNT and CDR2 YYREEE (reference sequence). The CDR3 covers 14 residues. The germline V and J ends were trimmed by 4 bases and 6 bases, with 16 bases remaining between them. Here the CDR3 DNA reads TGTGCCAGCAGCGGCCGGGAGCCGAAGGCTGAAGCTTTCTTT. The encoded protein is CASSGREPKAEAFF.

The rearrangement uses TRBV14 and TRBJ2-7, with D perhaps TRBD2 (6 bases). In germline, CDR1 is SGHDN, CDR2 FVKESK. V was cut by 1 base and J by 3 bases, with 13 bases left in between. This CDR3 is built from 15 residues. CDR3 in DNA: TGTGCCAGCAGCCAAGTTTCTAGCGCCCACTACGAGCAGTACTTC. Protein sequence: CASSQVSSAHYEQYF.

V usage is TRBV5-6 and J usage is TRBJ2-7; D gene ambiguous. The germline V gene encodes CDR1 SGHDT and CDR2 YYEEEE. Trimming left V 1 base short and J 4 bases short, with 3 bases between. This CDR3 is 11 amino acids long. This CDR3 reads CASSLQYEQYF. DNA of the CDR3: TGTGCCAGCAGCTTGCAGTACGAGCAGTACTTC.

This sequence joins TRBV2 and TRBJ2-7, with 11 bases that match TRBD1. Germline CDR1 reads SNHLY; CDR2 reads FYNNEI. This CDR3 has 13 amino acids. Trimming cost V 4 bases and J 5 bases; bases outside gene matches: 1. The CDR3 coding sequence is TGTGCCAGCAGTGGGACAGGGGGCCACGAGCAGTACTTC. It codes for CASSGTGGHEQYF. The complete variable domain, with remaining parts taken from reference TRBV2 and TRBJ2-7, reads EPEVTQTPSHQVTQMGQEVILRCVPISNHLYFYWYRQILGQKVEFLVSFYNNEISEKSEIFDDQFSVERPDGSNFTLKIRSTKLEDSAMYFCASSGTGGHEQYFGPGTRLTVT.

The chain joins TRBV7-9 to TRBJ2-2, with 8 nucleotides matching TRBD1. This CDR3 has 17 amino acids. Looked up from germline, CDR1 is SEHNR and CDR2 is FQNEAQ (reference sequence). Trimming took 0 bases from V and 6 from J; bases not matched to a gene: 9. The CDR3 region is CASSLAPGQVPPGELFF. Written as DNA, the CDR3 is TGTGCCAGCAGCTTAGCACCGGGACAGGTCCCGCCCGGGGAGCTGTTTTTT.